These 16 T cell receptor beta chains originate from one sample sequenced in a study of shared clonotypes between healthy human individuals (dated by TCRdb to about 2020). Library creation used the immunoSEQ multiplex PCR assay. The table was pulled from immuneACCESS by TCRdb, which kept in-frame rearrangements only. Such tables lose some clones; where checked, under half of the loss comes from unresolved V genes, and the rest has no known cause. The sample table holds 2.3 million or so clones, of which over 85% were seen once. Together, the top ten hold 0.39% of the sample. The sequenced material came from naive CD4+ T cells from PBMCs. The cell subset or site label for this specimen denotes: CD45RA+ positively selected. These receptors were taken from a man aged 18 to 29 in good health. Some clones in this sample may be carry-over from other donors' samples.

The chain couples TRBV5-1 to TRBJ1-4; no definite D call. The CDR3 has 15 amino acids. V lost 0 bases, J lost 4 bases, and 10 bases lay in between. CDR1 SGHRS and CDR2 YFSETQ come from the germline V gene. The CDR3: CASSLGAGINEKLFF. CDR3 nucleotides: TGCGCCAGCAGCTTGGGCGCAGGCATTAATGAAAAACTGTTTTTT.

The J gene is TRBJ2-3, the V gene TRBV5-1; TRBD2 matches at 8 bases. CDR1 is SGHRS, CDR2 YFSETQ, per germline. This CDR3 region has 14 residues. V was pared by 6 bases and J by 2 bases, with 5 bases of the junction left unmatched. CDR3 protein: CASTEREHTDTQYF. The CDR3 DNA follows: TGCGCCAGCACCGAGCGGGAGCACACAGATACGCAGTATTTT.

The chain recombines TRBV6-5 with TRBJ1-5; perhaps TRBD1 as D (6 bases). The CDR3 extends over 14 amino acids. The germline V and J ends were trimmed by 5 bases and 7 bases, with 15 bases remaining between them. The germline gives CDR1 MNHEY, CDR2 SVGAGI. This CDR3 is CASSPRGAGQPQHF. The CDR3 coding sequence is TGTGCCAGCAGTCCCCGGGGGGCTGGGCAGCCCCAGCATTTT.

The chain combines TRBV18 with TRBJ2-2, with TRBD1 as a possible D gene (6 bases). CDR1 and CDR2 (germline): KGHSH, LQKENI. Trimming cost V 3 bases and J 1 base, with 12 bases left between them. CDR3 length equals 16 residues. The CDR3 protein is CASSPQAGENTGELFF. CDR3 in DNA: TGTGCCAGCTCACCCCAGGCAGGGGAGAACACCGGGGAGCTGTTTTTT. The full variable domain, with the rest looked up from reference TRBV18 and TRBJ2-2, is NAGVMQNPRHLVRRRGQEARLRCSPMKGHSHVYWYRQLPEEGLKFMVYLQKENIIDESGMPKERFSAEFPKEGPSILRIQQVVRGDSAAYFCASSPQAGENTGELFFGEGSRLTVL.

This sequence joins TRBV7-2 and TRBJ1-5; tentative D call: TRBD1 (5 bases). V dropped 1 base and J dropped 3 bases, with 10 bases sitting between them. The CDR3 runs 15 residues. The germline gives CDR1 SGHTA, CDR2 FQGNSA. The CDR3 DNA is TGTGCCAGCAGCTTAGAGTTGACAGCCAATCAGCCCCAGCATTTT. Translation gives CASSLELTANQPQHF.

As regards this clone: Distinct nucleotide sequences in the sample also encode this CDR3. This rearrangement joins TRBV14 to TRBJ1-1; perhaps TRBD1 as D (5 bases). The germline CDR1 and CDR2 sequences are SGHDN and FVKESK. Trimming pared 0 bases from V and 2 bases from J, leaving 13 bases between. This CDR3 has 16 amino acids. The CDR3 DNA sequence: TGTGCCAGCAGCCAAGATTGGGGCCAGGCAAACACTGAAGCTTTCTTT. This translates into CASSQDWGQANTEAFF.

The chain couples TRBV10-3 to TRBJ1-2, with 7 bases matching TRBD1. The CDR3 is 13 amino acids. Per the germline V gene, CDR1 is ENHRY and CDR2 is SYGVKD. The V and J ends lost 4 bases and 3 bases, in that order; junction bases with no gene match: 2. CDR3 sequence: CAISAGQDYGYTF. Written as DNA, the CDR3 is TGTGCCATCAGTGCTGGACAGGACTATGGCTACACCTTC.

The chain has TRBV28 and TRBJ2-1, with D maybe TRBD2 (5 bases). The germline V and J ends were trimmed by 2 bases and 6 bases, with 8 bases remaining between them. The CDR3 is made up of 13 amino acids. Germline V lookup: CDR1 MDHEN, CDR2 SYDVKM. The CDR3: CASSLRRANEQFF. In nucleotides, the CDR3 is TGTGCCAGCAGTTTAAGGCGGGCCAATGAGCAGTTCTTC.

The CDR3 loop reads CASSLDPWGIYYEQYF. In DNA form, the CDR3 reads TGTGCCAGCAGCTTAGACCCCTGGGGTATCTACTACGAGCAGTACTTC. The chain joins TRBV7-2 to TRBJ2-7; D is unclear. V was cut by 1 base and J by 3 bases, with 16 bases left in between. The CDR3 loop spans 16 amino acids. The germline V gene encodes CDR1 SGHTA and CDR2 FQGNSA.

This CDR3 is CASRTGQNTEAFF. The CDR3 nucleotides are TGTGCCAGCAGAACGGGACAGAACACTGAAGCTTTCTTT. The V and J genes are TRBV5-4 and TRBJ1-1; the D gene is possibly TRBD1 (6 bases). The V and J ends lost 5 bases and 1 base respectively, with 9 bases between them. The CDR3 spans 13 residues. Germline CDR1 SGHNT, CDR2 YYREEE (reference sequence).

The chain employs TRBV19 and TRBJ2-1; TRBD1 matches at 7 bases. The CDR3 runs to 14 residues. Germline CDR1 LNHDA, CDR2 SQIVND (reference sequence). The J segment lost 8 bases and the V segment lost 6 bases, leaving 10 bases of the junction unmatched. The CDR3 protein is CASSPDRAPDEQFF. The CDR3 DNA is TGTGCCAGTAGCCCAGACAGGGCTCCCGATGAGCAGTTCTTC.

Remarks on this clone: At the DNA level, this CDR3 is encoded by other sequences in the same sample as well. This CDR3 reads CASSYSSGAGANVLTF. CDR3 bases: TGTGCCAGCAGTTACTCATCAGGGGCTGGGGCCAACGTCCTGACTTTC. J is TRBJ2-6 and V is TRBV6-5; D is possibly TRBD1 (6 bases). Germline values: CDR1 MNHEY, CDR2 SVGAGI. CDR3 length: 16 amino acids. The V gene lost 0 bases and the J gene lost 2 bases, with 8 bases spanning the gap.

The chain is built from TRBV29-1 and TRBJ2-1; TRBD2 matches 8 bases. V lost 5 bases, J lost 0 bases, and 12 bases stayed unmatched. Germline values: CDR1 SQVTM, CDR2 ANQGSEA. The CDR3 covers 17 residues. The CDR3 DNA reads as TGCAGCGTTAGCGGGAGCACAGTACCGTACTCCTACAATGAGCAGTTCTTC. Translating it yields CSVSGSTVPYSYNEQFF.

V and J are TRBV6-1 and TRBJ1-5; D remains unclear. This CDR3 spans 12 amino acids. V lost 2 bases and J 11 bases, leaving 10 bases between the germline ends. CDR1 and CDR2 from the germline V gene are MNHNS and SASEGT. The CDR3 here is CASSEPNAAQHF. CDR3 DNA sequence: TGTGCCAGCAGTGAACCCAATGCGGCCCAGCATTTT.

The chain recombines TRBV5-4 with TRBJ1-1, with TRBD1 identical over 7 bases. Per the germline V gene, CDR1 is SGHNT and CDR2 is YYREEE (reference sequence). The CDR3 consists of 14 residues. V was pared by 4 bases and J by 3 bases, with 6 bases of the junction left unmatched. The CDR3 loop is CASSPRTGDTEAFF. DNA for the CDR3: TGTGCCAGCAGCCCTAGGACAGGAGACACTGAAGCTTTCTTT. Looking up the rest from reference TRBV5-4 and TRBJ1-1 gives the full variable domain: ETGVTQSPTHLIKTRGQQVTLRCSSQSGHNTVSWYQQALGQGPQFIFQYYREEENGRGNFPPRFSGLQFPNYSSELNVNALELDDSALYLCASSPRTGDTEAFFGQGTRLTVV.

The rearrangement uses TRBV18 and TRBJ1-6; D unclear. The CDR3 spans 15 residues. Trimming stripped 0 bases from V and 0 bases from J, with 3 bases between. Germline V gene lookup returns CDR1 KGHSH and CDR2 LQKENI. The CDR3 is CASSPPGSYNSPLHF. The CDR3 DNA reads TGTGCCAGCTCACCACCGGGCTCCTATAATTCACCCCTCCACTTT. Complete variable domain (other parts from reference TRBV18 and TRBJ1-6): NAGVMQNPRHLVRRRGQEARLRCSPMKGHSHVYWYRQLPEEGLKFMVYLQKENIIDESGMPKERFSAEFPKEGPSILRIQQVVRGDSAAYFCASSPPGSYNSPLHFGNGTRLTVT.